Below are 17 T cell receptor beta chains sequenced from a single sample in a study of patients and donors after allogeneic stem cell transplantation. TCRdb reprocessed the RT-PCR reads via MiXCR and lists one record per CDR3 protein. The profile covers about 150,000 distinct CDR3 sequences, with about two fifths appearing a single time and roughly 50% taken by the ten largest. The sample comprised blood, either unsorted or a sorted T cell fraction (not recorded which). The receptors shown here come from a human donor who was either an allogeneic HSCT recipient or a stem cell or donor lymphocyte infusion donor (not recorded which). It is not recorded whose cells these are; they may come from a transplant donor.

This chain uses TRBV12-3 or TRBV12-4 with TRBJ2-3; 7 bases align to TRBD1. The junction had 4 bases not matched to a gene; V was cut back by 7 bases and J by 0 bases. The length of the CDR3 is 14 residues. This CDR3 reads CASTPGGSTDTQYF. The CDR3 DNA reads TGTGCCAGCACCCCAGGGGGAAGCACAGATACGCAGTATTTT.

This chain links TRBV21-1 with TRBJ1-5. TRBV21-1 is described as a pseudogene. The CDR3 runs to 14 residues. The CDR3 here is CASGTMGVDQPQHF. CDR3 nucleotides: TGTGCCAGCGGAACCATGGGTGTCGATCAGCCCCAGCATTTT.

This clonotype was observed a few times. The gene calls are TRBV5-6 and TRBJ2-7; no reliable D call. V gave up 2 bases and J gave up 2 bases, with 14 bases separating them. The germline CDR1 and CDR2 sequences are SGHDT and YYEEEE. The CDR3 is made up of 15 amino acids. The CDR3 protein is CASSLLRRSAYEQYF. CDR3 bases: TGTGCCAGCAGCTTACTTAGGCGGTCAGCCTACGAGCAGTACTTC.

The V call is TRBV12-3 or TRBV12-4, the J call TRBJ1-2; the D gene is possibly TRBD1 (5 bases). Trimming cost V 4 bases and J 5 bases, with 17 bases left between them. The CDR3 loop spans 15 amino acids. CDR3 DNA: TGTGCCAGCAGTTCTGGTAGGCCCTCAGGGTATGGCTACACCTTC. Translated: CASSSGRPSGYGYTF.

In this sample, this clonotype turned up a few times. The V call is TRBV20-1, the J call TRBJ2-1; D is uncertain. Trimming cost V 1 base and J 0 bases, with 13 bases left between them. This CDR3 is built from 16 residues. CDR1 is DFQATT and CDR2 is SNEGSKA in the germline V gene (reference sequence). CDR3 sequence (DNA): TGCAGTGCTAGAGGAGTGGGTCTGCGCTCCTACAATGAGCAGTTCTTC. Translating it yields CSARGVGLRSYNEQFF.

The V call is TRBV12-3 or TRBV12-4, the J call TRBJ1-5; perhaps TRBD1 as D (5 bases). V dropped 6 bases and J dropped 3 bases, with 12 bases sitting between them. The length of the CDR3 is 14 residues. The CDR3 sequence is CASSSGKANQPQHF. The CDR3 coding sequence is TGTGCCAGCAGCTCAGGGAAGGCCAATCAGCCCCAGCATTTT.

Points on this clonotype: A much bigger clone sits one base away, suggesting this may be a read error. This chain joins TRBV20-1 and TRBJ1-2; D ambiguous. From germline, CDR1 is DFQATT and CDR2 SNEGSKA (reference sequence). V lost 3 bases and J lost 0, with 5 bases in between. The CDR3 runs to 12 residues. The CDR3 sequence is CSASQANYGYTF. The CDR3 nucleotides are TGCAGTGCTAGCCAGGCTAACTATGGCTACACCTTC.

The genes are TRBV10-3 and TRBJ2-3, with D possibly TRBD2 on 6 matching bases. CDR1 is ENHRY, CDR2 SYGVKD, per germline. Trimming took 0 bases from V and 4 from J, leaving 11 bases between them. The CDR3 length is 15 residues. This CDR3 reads CAISESSGEADTQYF. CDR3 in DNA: TGTGCCATCAGTGAGTCTAGTGGGGAGGCAGATACGCAGTATTTT.

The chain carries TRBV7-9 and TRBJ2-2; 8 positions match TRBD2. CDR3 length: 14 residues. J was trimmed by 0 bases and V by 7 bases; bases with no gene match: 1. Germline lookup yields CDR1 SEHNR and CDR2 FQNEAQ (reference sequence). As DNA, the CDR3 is TGTGCCAGCACCGGGGGGGCGAACACCGGGGAGCTGTTTTTT. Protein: CASTGGANTGELFF.

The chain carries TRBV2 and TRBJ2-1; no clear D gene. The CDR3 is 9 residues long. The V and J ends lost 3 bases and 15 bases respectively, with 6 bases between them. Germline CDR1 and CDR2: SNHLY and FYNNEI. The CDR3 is CASSDDPFF. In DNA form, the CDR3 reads TGTGCCAGCAGTGATGATCCGTTCTTC. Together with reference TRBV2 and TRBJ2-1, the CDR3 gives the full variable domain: EPEVTQTPSHQVTQMGQEVILRCVPISNHLYFYWYRQILGQKVEFLVSFYNNEISEKSEIFDDQFSVERPDGSNFTLKIRSTKLEDSAMYFCASSDDPFFGPGTRLTVL.

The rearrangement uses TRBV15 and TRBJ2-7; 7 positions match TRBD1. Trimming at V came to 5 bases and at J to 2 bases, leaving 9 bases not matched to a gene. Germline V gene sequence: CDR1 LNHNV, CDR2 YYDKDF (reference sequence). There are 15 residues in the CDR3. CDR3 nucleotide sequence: TGTGCCACCAGCCCCCGAGTCAGGGGGACCTACGAGCAGTACTTC. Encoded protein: CATSPRVRGTYEQYF.

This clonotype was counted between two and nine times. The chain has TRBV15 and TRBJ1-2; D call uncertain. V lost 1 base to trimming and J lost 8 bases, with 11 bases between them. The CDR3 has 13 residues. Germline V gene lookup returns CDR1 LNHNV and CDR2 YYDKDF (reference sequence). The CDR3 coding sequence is TGTGCCACCAGCAGAGGACTGGTGGTCGGCTACACCTTC. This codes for CATSRGLVVGYTF.

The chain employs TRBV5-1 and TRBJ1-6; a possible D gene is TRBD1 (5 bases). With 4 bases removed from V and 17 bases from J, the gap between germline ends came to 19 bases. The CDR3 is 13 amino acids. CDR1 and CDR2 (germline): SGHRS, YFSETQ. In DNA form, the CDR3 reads TGCGCCAGCAGCCCCGCAACCGGGACTCAAGTCCACTTT. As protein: CASSPATGTQVHF.

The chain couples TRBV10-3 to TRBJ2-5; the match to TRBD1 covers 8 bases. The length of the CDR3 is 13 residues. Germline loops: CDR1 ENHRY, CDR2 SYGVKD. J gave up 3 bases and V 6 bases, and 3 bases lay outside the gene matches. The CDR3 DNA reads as TGTGCCATCAGGACAGGGGCCGAAGAGACCCAGTACTTC. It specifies CAIRTGAEETQYF.

CDR3 bases: TGTGCCAGCATTTCCCCGACGTCCGGGGAGCTGTTTTTT. Its translation: CASISPTSGELFF. V usage is TRBV6-6 and J usage is TRBJ2-2; D ambiguous. CDR1 and CDR2 (germline): MNHNY, SVGAGI (reference sequence). Trimming pared 7 bases from V and 6 bases from J, leaving 12 bases between. This CDR3 region has 13 residues.

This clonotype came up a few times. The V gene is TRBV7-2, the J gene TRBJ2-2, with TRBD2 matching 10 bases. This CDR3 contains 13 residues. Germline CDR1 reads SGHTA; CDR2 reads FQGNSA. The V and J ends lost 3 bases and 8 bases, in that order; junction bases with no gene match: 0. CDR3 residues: CASSLGLAGELFF. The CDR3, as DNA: TGTGCCAGCAGCTTGGGACTAGCGGGGGAGCTGTTTTTT.

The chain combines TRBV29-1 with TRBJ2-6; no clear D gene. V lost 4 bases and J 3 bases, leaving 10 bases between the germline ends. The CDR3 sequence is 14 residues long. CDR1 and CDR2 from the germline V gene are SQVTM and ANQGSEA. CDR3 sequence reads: CSVGSMVGANVLTF. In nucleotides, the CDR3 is TGCAGCGTTGGTTCCATGGTTGGGGCCAACGTCCTGACTTTC.